This TCR beta chain was profiled in a study of regulatory T cells in long-lasting Graves disease. This clonotype was observed at least ten times. Its matching antigen is unknown. Described time point: newly diagnosed GD, antithyroid drugs for less than 3 months. RNA from PBMCs was the source of the TCR library. From germline, CDR1 is KGHDR and CDR2 SFDVKD. The CDR3 is 14 residues long. V dropped 6 bases and J dropped 3; count of bases not matched to a gene: 2. HTBI primers from iRepertoire and Arm-PCR of CDR3 regions yielded the TCR beta libraries. A single record per CDR3 protein comes from TCRdb applying MiXCR to the multiplex PCR reads. The repertoire holds more than 450,000 distinct CDR3 sequences, with about 12% as singletons. Study outcomes and limitations: Patients whose Graves' disease persisted exhibited lower TCR diversity than those newly diagnosed. With 2,741 shared public clonotypes, persistent patients exceeded new patients, who shared over 950.

A further study also used this sample, focusing on T cells in Graves' hyperthyroidism and ophthalmopathy. That paper adds: Used for diagnoses were clinical symptoms, serum thyroxine and TRAb, thyroid ultrasound and orbital computed tomography. Ophthalmopathy and stable hyperthyroidism were separated by a 13 V-J model.

This clonotype was obtained from a woman aged 25 to 39 with Graves disease. The starting material was peripheral blood mononuclear cells (PBMCs), obtained at new diagnosis, from a patient treated with antithyroid drugs. V usage is TRBV24-1 and J usage is TRBJ2-5; the match to TRBD1 covers 11 bases. CDR3 protein: CATSRTGGEETQYF. CDR3 DNA sequence: TGTGCCACCAGTAGGACAGGGGGCGAAGAGACCCAGTACTTC.